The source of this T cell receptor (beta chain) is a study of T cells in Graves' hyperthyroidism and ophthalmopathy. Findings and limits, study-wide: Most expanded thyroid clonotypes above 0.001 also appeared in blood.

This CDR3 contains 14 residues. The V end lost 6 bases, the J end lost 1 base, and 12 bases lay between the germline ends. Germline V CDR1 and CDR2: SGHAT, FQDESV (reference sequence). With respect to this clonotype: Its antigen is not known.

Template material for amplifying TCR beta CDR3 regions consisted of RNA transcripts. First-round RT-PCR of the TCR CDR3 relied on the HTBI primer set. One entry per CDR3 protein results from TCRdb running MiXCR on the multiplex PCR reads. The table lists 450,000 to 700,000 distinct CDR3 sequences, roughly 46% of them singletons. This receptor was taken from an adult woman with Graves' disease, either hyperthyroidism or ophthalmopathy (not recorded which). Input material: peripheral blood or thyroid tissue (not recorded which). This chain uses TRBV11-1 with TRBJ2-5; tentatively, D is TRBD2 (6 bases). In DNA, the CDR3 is TGTGCCAGCAGGAGGGGCGGGATCCAAGAGACCCAGTACTTC. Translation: CASRRGGIQETQYF.